Below, 23 T cell receptor beta chains from the same sample are listed, as sequenced in a study of blood T cells in healthy people across ages. The authors ran a second PCR of 7 to 11 cycles using a sample-barcoded 5' primer and a J-beta primer mix. TCRdb re-derived calls from the 5' RACE reads in MiXCR, one entry per CDR3 protein. The data hold hundreds of thousands of distinct CDR3 sequences, with 29% observed a single time. Sequencing input: blood. Every receptor here comes from a woman of 80 years or more in good health.

The table lists this clonotype with a few counts. The rearrangement uses TRBV6-5 and TRBJ2-5; D unresolved. The assigned J gene may be wrong: the sequence end matches TRBJ2-7 better. CDR3 length equals 15 residues. The V gene's germline CDR1 is MNHEY and CDR2 SVGAGI. DNA of the CDR3: TGTGCCAGCAGTAACACCCGGGCCCTTATCTACGAGCAGTACTTC. It codes for CASSNTRALIYEQYF.

At least ten counts were recorded for this clonotype. This sequence joins TRBV7-8 and TRBJ1-5; 7 positions match TRBD1. Germline V gene sequence: CDR1 SGHVS, CDR2 FQNEAQ. V was clipped by 7 bases and J by 6 bases; unmatched bases: 9. The CDR3 sequence is 14 residues long. The CDR3 here is CASNPGGTIQPQHF. The CDR3 coding sequence is TGTGCCAGCAACCCAGGGGGTACCATTCAGCCCCAGCATTTT.

A remark on this clonotype: Just one base apart from a much larger clone, this may be a read error. V usage is TRBV5-1 and J usage is TRBJ2-7; 7 bases match TRBD2. Germline V gene sequence: CDR1 SGHRS, CDR2 YFSETQ. V lost 8 bases and J lost 2; bases outside the gene matches: 10. This CDR3 is built from 14 residues. CDR3 nucleotides: TGCGCCAGTGAAGGCGGGGGACCCGCCTACGAGCAGTACTTC. Translating it yields CASEGGGPAYEQYF.

This clonotype has ten or more counts. The chain recombines TRBV9 with TRBJ2-3; tentatively, D is TRBD1 (6 bases). The germline V and J ends were trimmed by 3 bases and 0 bases, with 14 bases remaining between them. The CDR3 has 16 residues. Germline V gene lookup returns CDR1 SGDLS and CDR2 YYNGEE. CDR3 nucleotide sequence: TGTGCCAGCAGCGCCCTGGGGGCTCAGAGCACAGATACGCAGTATTTT. It is translated as CASSALGAQSTDTQYF. Complete variable domain (other parts from reference TRBV9 and TRBJ2-3): DSGVTQTPKHLITATGQRVTLRCSPRSGDLSVYWYQQSLDQGLQFLIQYYNGEERAKGNILERFSAQQFPDLHSELNLSSLELGDSALYFCASSALGAQSTDTQYFGPGTRLTVL.

This clonotype was counted ten times or more. The V call is TRBV4-3, the J call TRBJ1-1, with D tentatively TRBD1 (5 bases). Germline values: CDR1 LGHNA, CDR2 YSLEER. Between the trimmed V and J ends, which lost 0 bases and 10 bases, there was a span of 12 bases. The CDR3 spans 13 residues. As DNA, the CDR3 is TGCGCCAGCAGCCAAGAGGGGCAGGACCCAGCTTTCTTT. It codes for CASSQEGQDPAFF.

The CDR3 is CASSPRKTSSNEQFF. CDR3 sequence (DNA): TGTGCCAGCAGCCCCCGGAAGACTAGCTCCAATGAGCAGTTCTTC. V usage is TRBV7-2 and J usage is TRBJ2-1; the match to TRBD2 covers 7 bases. The germline V gene encodes CDR1 SGHTA and CDR2 FQGNSA. CDR3 length: 15 residues. J was trimmed by 6 bases and V by 5 bases; bases with no gene match: 10.

This clonotype showed up just a few times. It may be a read error: a sequence one base away is much more abundant. CDR3 residues: CASSSMGGGSYNEQYF. The DNA of the CDR3 is TGTGCCAGCAGCTCAATGGGGGGAGGGTCCTACAATGAGCAGTACTTC. This sequence joins TRBV7-2 and TRBJ2-1; 7 nucleotides agree with TRBD2. The DNA end lines up better with TRBJ2-7; the J call may be wrong. This CDR3 contains 16 residues. From germline, CDR1 is SGHTA and CDR2 FQGNSA.

This clonotype has at least ten counts. The V gene is TRBV6-2 or TRBV6-3, the J gene TRBJ2-1, with D possibly called TRBD1 or TRBD2 (5 bases each). Trimming shortened V by 5 bases and J by 6 bases, and 23 bases separated the two germline ends. CDR3 length equals 17 residues. CDR1 and CDR2 (germline): MNHEY, SVGEGT. The CDR3 spells CASSQLGGVTGINEQFF. The CDR3 DNA sequence: TGTGCCAGCAGTCAACTTGGGGGAGTCACGGGGATCAATGAGCAGTTCTTC.

In regard to this clonotype: A read error may account for a junction end that differs from germline. The V call is TRBV28, the J call TRBJ2-3; D unclear. Germline V lookup: CDR1 MDHEN, CDR2 SYDVKM. This CDR3 contains 11 residues. CDR3 in DNA: TGTACCAGCAGTTTCACAGAAACGCAGTATTTT. As protein: CTSSFTETQYF.

The rearrangement links TRBV6-2 or TRBV6-3 to TRBJ2-5; 13 positions agree with TRBD2. The J call may be faulty, since TRBJ2-7 better matches the DNA end. This CDR3 is built from 15 residues. The germline CDR1 and CDR2 sequences are MNHEY and SVGEGT. CDR3 protein: CASSYGLAGAYEQYF. CDR3 nucleotides: TGTGCCAGCAGTTACGGACTAGCGGGGGCATACGAGCAGTACTTC.

This chain joins TRBV20-1 and TRBJ2-3, with D possibly matching TRBD2 (7 bases). CDR1 and CDR2 from the germline V gene are DFQATT and SNEGSKA (reference sequence). V lost 0 bases to trimming and J lost 8 bases, with 15 bases between them. The CDR3 loop spans 14 amino acids. CDR3 protein: CSARDLGGPSTQYF. The CDR3, as DNA: TGCAGTGCTAGAGATCTGGGGGGGCCATCTACGCAGTATTTT.

Points on this clonotype: The junction shows a germline mismatch at one end, possibly a read error. The chain employs TRBV6-2 or TRBV6-3 and TRBJ1-6; TRBD1 might be the D (5 bases). The CDR3 contains 16 residues. Germline V gene lookup returns CDR1 MNHEY and CDR2 SVGEGT. The CDR3 spells CASSYRGSSYNSPPHF. The CDR3 nucleotides are TGTGCCAGCAGTTACAGGGGAAGCTCCTATAATTCACCCCCCCACTTT.

This clonotype showed up many times. The V gene is TRBV7-9, the J gene TRBJ2-1, with a weak D call TRBD1 (6 bases). The germline gives CDR1 SEHNR, CDR2 FQNEAQ (reference sequence). CDR3 length: 15 residues. V was cut by 1 base and J by 4 bases, with 11 bases left in between. This chain's CDR3 is CASSLGDNPYNEQFF. CDR3 DNA sequence: TGTGCCAGCAGCTTAGGGGACAACCCATACAATGAGCAGTTCTTC.

The J gene is TRBJ1-5, the V gene TRBV6-2 or TRBV6-3; possibly TRBD1 for D (5 bases). The CDR3 runs 15 residues. Germline CDR1 MNHEY, CDR2 SVGEGT. V shed 6 bases and J shed 2 bases, with 14 bases lying between them. CDR3 amino acids: CASRPGGEGNQPQHF. The DNA for the CDR3 is TGTGCCAGCAGACCCGGGGGGGAGGGCAATCAGCCCCAGCATTTT.

This clonotype was detected ten times or more. The chain combines TRBV7-2 with TRBJ2-1, with D maybe TRBD1 (6 bases). The V gene's germline CDR1 is SGHTA and CDR2 FQGNSA. Deletions cut 5 bases from V and 2 bases from J, with 19 bases between. This CDR3 has 17 amino acids. Written as DNA, the CDR3 is TGTGCCAGCAGCCCCCCCACAGGGTGGGTCACCTACAATGAGCAGTTCTTC. Translating gives CASSPPTGWVTYNEQFF.

The J gene is TRBJ2-1, the V gene TRBV20-1; a weak D match, TRBD2 (6 bases). Germline CDR1 DFQATT, CDR2 SNEGSKA (reference sequence). V shed 1 base and J shed 6 bases, with 13 bases lying between them. The CDR3 has 14 amino acids. In DNA, the CDR3 is TGCAGTGCTAGAGGTAGTGGGGGAGGCAATGAGCAGTTCTTC. Encoded protein: CSARGSGGGNEQFF.

Notes on this clonotype: This could be a read error, since a much larger clone is one nucleotide away. This chain joins TRBV12-3 or TRBV12-4 and TRBJ2-3; TRBD2 matches at 13 bases. The CDR3 spans 16 residues. CDR3 in amino acids: CASSLTSGGALDAQYF. CDR3 bases: TGTGCCAGCAGTTTAACTAGCGGGGGGGCCCTAGATGCGCAGTATTTT.

The chain couples TRBV28 to TRBJ2-4, with D possibly being TRBD1 (6 bases). This CDR3 spans 15 amino acids. Germline CDR1 and CDR2: MDHEN and SYDVKM. Trimming removed 7 bases from V and 0 bases from J, with 13 bases in between. CDR3 amino acids: CASNKGQLAKNIQYF. The CDR3 nucleotides read TGTGCCAGCAACAAAGGACAGTTAGCCAAAAACATTCAGTACTTC.

The J gene is TRBJ2-3, the V gene TRBV12-3 or TRBV12-4; D may be TRBD2 (6 bases). The CDR3 spans 15 residues. The V end was cut by 4 bases, the J end by 15 bases, with 26 bases between. The CDR3 is CASSSSGLRTDMQYF. The DNA for the CDR3 is TGTGCCAGCAGTTCCAGCGGACTAAGAACAGATATGCAATATTTT.

The chain couples TRBV5-6 to TRBJ2-5; TRBD2 agrees at 9 bases. Germline CDR1 and CDR2: SGHDT and YYEEEE. The CDR3 contains 15 residues. The junction had 7 bases not matched to a gene; V was cut back by 2 bases and J by 5 bases. The CDR3 nucleotides are TGTGCCAGCAGCTTACCGGGACTAGCCTATGAGACCCAGTACTTC. It encodes CASSLPGLAYETQYF.

Ten or more counts support this clonotype. The chain employs TRBV3-1 and TRBJ2-5, with 7 bases matching TRBD1. In germline, CDR1 is LGHDT, CDR2 YNNKEL (reference sequence). The length of the CDR3 is 16 residues. Trimming removed 2 bases from V and 5 bases from J; junction bases left unmatched: 11. The CDR3 DNA reads TGTGCCAGCAGCCAACAGGAGAGGGGGCGGCGGGAGACCCAGTACTTC. Translated: CASSQQERGRRETQYF.

The gene calls are TRBV21-1 and TRBJ2-5. TRBV21-1 is a documented pseudogene. The CDR3 sequence is 14 residues long. The CDR3 is CASSPNWGAETQYF. As DNA, the CDR3 is TGTGCCAGCAGCCCGAATTGGGGTGCAGAGACCCAGTACTTC.

The chain couples TRBV12-3 or TRBV12-4 to TRBJ2-3, with D possibly TRBD2 on 6 matching bases. V lost 3 bases, J lost 4 bases, and 14 bases lay in between. CDR3 length: 15 residues. The CDR3 DNA reads TGTGCCAGCAGTTTTGGCGGGGTGAGCGCAGATACGCAGTATTTT. Translated, it gives CASSFGGVSADTQYF.